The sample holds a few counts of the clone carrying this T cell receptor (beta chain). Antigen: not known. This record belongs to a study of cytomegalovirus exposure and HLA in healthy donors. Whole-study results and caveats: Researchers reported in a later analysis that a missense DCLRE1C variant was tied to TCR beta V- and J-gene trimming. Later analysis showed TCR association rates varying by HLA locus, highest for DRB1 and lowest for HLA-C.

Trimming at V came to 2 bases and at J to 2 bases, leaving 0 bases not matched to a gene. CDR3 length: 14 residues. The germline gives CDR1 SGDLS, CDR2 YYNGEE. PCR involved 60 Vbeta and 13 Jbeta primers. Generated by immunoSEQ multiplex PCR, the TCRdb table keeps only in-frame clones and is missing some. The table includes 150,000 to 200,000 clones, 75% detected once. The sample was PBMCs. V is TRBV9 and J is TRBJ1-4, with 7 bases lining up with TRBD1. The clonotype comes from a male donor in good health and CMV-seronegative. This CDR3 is CASSVGQTNEKLFF. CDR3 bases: TGTGCCAGCAGCGTGGGACAGACTAATGAAAAACTGTTTTTT. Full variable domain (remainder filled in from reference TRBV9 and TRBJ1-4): DSGVTQTPKHLITATGQRVTLRCSPRSGDLSVYWYQQSLDQGLQFLIQYYNGEERAKGNILERFSAQQFPDLHSELNLSSLELGDSALYFCASSVGQTNEKLFFGSGTQLSVL.